This T cell receptor (beta chain) derives from a study of spatial heterogeneity in lung cancer. Time point denoted: sample taken at primary tumor resection. This clonotype has a count of ten or more. MiXCR, run by TCRdb on the 5' RACE reads, gives a single entry per CDR3 protein. Of roughly 48,000 distinct CDR3 sequences listed, about 5.8% are singletons. Germline CDR1 and CDR2: KGHDR and SFDVKD. The CDR3 runs 21 residues. V lost 4 bases to trimming and J lost 1 base, with 28 bases between them. This chain links TRBV24-1 with TRBJ2-4, with D perhaps matching TRBD1 (5 bases). This TCR was sampled from a male donor with early-stage non-small cell lung cancer. The sequencing here drew on PBMCs, taken at surgery. CDR3 sequence: CATSDLPRAGNGVRAKNIQYF. CDR3 coding DNA: TGTGCCACCAGTGACTTACCTAGAGCAGGGAATGGAGTCAGGGCCAAAAACATTCAGTACTTC.